The source of this T cell receptor (beta chain) is a study of T-cell memory formation after mild COVID-19. Notes on the study in general: CD4+ contracting clones lay mainly in CM and EM, CD8+ ones in EMRA. Day 15 to 85 contracting clones showed balanced CD4/CD8; later expanders leaned CD4+.

This clonotype was seen a handful of times. Its antigen is undetermined. TCRdb analysed the 5' RACE reads with MiXCR anew, one entry per CDR3 protein. Of about 260,000 distinct CDR3 sequences listed, around 16% are singletons. The TCR originated in a man younger than 35 who had mild COVID-19 (a few samples of this study predate the infection). Cell type and time point are not known. The sequenced material came from PBMCs or a T cell subset sorted from them (not recorded which).

The CDR3: CATSDLRQGHGYTF. The CDR3 bases are TGTGCCACCAGTGATTTGCGTCAGGGCCATGGCTACACCTTC. The chain combines TRBV24-1 with TRBJ1-2, with a tentative D call TRBD1 (5 bases). Per germline, CDR1 KGHDR and CDR2 SFDVKD. CDR3 size: 14 residues. V lost 0 bases to trimming and J lost 6 bases, with 10 bases between them.